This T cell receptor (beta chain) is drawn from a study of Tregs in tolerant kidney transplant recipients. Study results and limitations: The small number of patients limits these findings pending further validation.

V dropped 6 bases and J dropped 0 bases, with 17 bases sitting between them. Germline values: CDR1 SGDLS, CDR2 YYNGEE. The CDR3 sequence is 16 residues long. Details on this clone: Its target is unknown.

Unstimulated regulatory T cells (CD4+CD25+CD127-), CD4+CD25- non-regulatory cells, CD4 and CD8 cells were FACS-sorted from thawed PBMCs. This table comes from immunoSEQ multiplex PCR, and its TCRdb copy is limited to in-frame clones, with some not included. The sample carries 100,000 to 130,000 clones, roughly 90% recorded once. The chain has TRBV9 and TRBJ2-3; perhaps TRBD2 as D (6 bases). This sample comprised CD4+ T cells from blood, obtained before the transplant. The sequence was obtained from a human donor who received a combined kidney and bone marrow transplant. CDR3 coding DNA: TGTGCCAGCACCAGAGAGGCGGGGTCTAGCACAGATACGCAGTATTTT. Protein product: CASTREAGSSTDTQYF.